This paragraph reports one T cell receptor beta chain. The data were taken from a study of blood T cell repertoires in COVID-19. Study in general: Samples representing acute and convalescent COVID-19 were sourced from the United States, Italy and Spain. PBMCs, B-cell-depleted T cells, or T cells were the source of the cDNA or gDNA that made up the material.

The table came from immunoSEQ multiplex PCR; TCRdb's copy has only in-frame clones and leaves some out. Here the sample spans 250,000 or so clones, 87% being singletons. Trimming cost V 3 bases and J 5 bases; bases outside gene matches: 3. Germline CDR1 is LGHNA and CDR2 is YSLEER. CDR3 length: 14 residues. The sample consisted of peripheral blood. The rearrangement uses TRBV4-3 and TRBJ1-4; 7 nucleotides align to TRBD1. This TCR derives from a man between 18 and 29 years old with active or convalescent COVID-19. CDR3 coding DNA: TGCGCCAGCAGCCAGGGGGACAGCAATGAAAAACTGTTTTTT. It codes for CASSQGDSNEKLFF.